The 26 T cell receptor beta chains reported below all come from one sample, sequenced in a study of blood T cell repertoires in COVID-19. Data came from immunoSEQ multiplex PCR; TCRdb stores just in-frame clones and leaves some out. This table holds fewer than 350,000 clones, approximately 80% found once. The material sequenced was peripheral blood. The receptors stem from a woman aged 50 to 60 with active or convalescent COVID-19.

This clone was seen many times. The genes are TRBV3-1 (or the pseudogene TRBV3-2) and TRBJ2-7, with a tentative D call TRBD2 (5 bases). Germline V lookup: CDR1 LGHDT, CDR2 YNNKEL (reference sequence). The ends were cut back, 3 bases at V and 6 bases at J, with 9 bases in the middle. This CDR3 has 12 amino acids. This chain's CDR3 is CASSHERGEQYF. For the CDR3, the DNA is TGTGCCAGCAGCCACGAACGGGGCGAGCAGTACTTC.

The J gene is TRBJ2-1, the V gene TRBV12-5; TRBD2 matches at 11 bases. The CDR3 has 18 residues. Germline CDR1 is LGHNT and CDR2 is FRNRAP. With V trimmed by 4 bases and J by 5 bases, 13 bases remained unmatched. The CDR3 spells CASGSRRVLAGVNNEQFF. The CDR3 DNA is TGTGCTAGTGGTTCCCGCCGGGTACTAGCGGGAGTGAACAATGAGCAGTTCTTC.

V usage is TRBV7-6 and J usage is TRBJ1-4, with D perhaps matching TRBD1 (5 bases). Germline CDR1 is SGHVS and CDR2 is FNYEAQ. This CDR3 contains 18 residues. Trimming pared 5 bases from V and 2 bases from J, leaving 21 bases between. CDR3 nucleotides: TGTGCCAGCAGCCCAGGGCCAGGCAGGGTGAGGACTAATGAAAAACTGTTTTTT. Its protein product is CASSPGPGRVRTNEKLFF.

V gene TRBV12-3 or TRBV12-4 combines with J gene TRBJ2-4; D is unclear. The V end was cut by 6 bases, the J end by 12 bases, with 15 bases between. CDR3 length: 12 amino acids. For the CDR3, the DNA is TGTGCCAGCAGGAACCCAGAGGCGGCTCAGTACTTC. This encodes CASRNPEAAQYF.

The rearrangement joins TRBV7-8 to TRBJ2-1; 9 bases are a match to TRBD2. Germline V gene data show CDR1 as SGHVS and CDR2 as FQNEAQ. The CDR3 contains 15 residues. V shed 1 base and J 8 bases; nucleotides not matched to a gene: 6. The CDR3 DNA reads TGTGCCAGCAGCTTAGATCGCGGGAGGGCCGATGAGCAGTTCTTC. As protein: CASSLDRGRADEQFF.

V and J are TRBV28 and TRBJ1-2, with 10 positions matching TRBD1. The CDR3 length is 14 residues. The V gene end was trimmed by 5 bases and the J gene end by 4 bases; junction bases not matched to a gene: 4. The germline CDR1 and CDR2 sequences are MDHEN and SYDVKM. The CDR3 DNA reads as TGTGCCAGCAGTAGGACAGGGGGGACCTATGGCTACACCTTC. Amino acid sequence: CASSRTGGTYGYTF.

The rearrangement links TRBV28 to TRBJ2-3; 13 positions agree with TRBD2. Germline V gene data show CDR1 as MDHEN and CDR2 as SYDVKM. J was trimmed by 4 bases and V by 1 base; bases with no gene match: 11. The CDR3 has 19 amino acids. The CDR3 DNA reads TGTGCCAGCAGTTTATTCCCCCCTAGACTAGCGGGAGGTTCAGATACGCAGTATTTT. Protein sequence: CASSLFPPRLAGGSDTQYF.

The chain couples TRBV5-6 to TRBJ2-3; D is perhaps TRBD1 (6 bases). Trimming took off 2 bases at V and 5 bases at J, with 12 bases between the two ends. Germline V lookup: CDR1 SGHDT, CDR2 YYEEEE. The CDR3 sequence is 14 residues long. DNA of the CDR3: TGTGCCAGCAGCTTCTTGGGGGCCGAAGATACGCAGTATTTT. Protein product: CASSFLGAEDTQYF.

The chain is built from TRBV2 and TRBJ1-1; D is undetermined. This CDR3 is built from 14 residues. Trimming left V 5 bases short and J 6 bases short, with 16 bases between. The V gene's germline CDR1 is SNHLY and CDR2 FYNNEI. CDR3 sequence: CASSTTPGSSEAFF. The CDR3 DNA is TGTGCCAGCAGTACGACCCCGGGGTCTTCTGAAGCTTTCTTT. The full variable domain, rest sourced from reference TRBV2 and TRBJ1-1, is EPEVTQTPSHQVTQMGQEVILRCVPISNHLYFYWYRQILGQKVEFLVSFYNNEISEKSEIFDDQFSVERPDGSNFTLKIRSTKLEDSAMYFCASSTTPGSSEAFFGQGTRLTVV.

The CDR3 DNA follows: TGCGCCAGCAGCACGCTGGGGGCGCGGGAAAAACTGTTTTTT. Residues: CASSTLGAREKLFF. This sequence joins TRBV5-1 and TRBJ1-4, with a possible D match to TRBD1 (6 bases). Trimming left V 4 bases short and J 8 bases short, with 15 bases between. This CDR3 has 14 amino acids. The germline V gene has CDR1 SGHRS and CDR2 YFSETQ.

The V call is TRBV24-1, the J call TRBJ2-1, with no clear D. With 3 bases removed from V and 0 bases from J, the gap between germline ends came to 11 bases. The CDR3 has 16 amino acids. Germline CDR1 KGHDR, CDR2 SFDVKD. CDR3 loop: CATSDAFIGSYNEQFF. CDR3 DNA: TGTGCCACCAGTGATGCGTTTATCGGCTCCTACAATGAGCAGTTCTTC.

The CDR3 nucleotides are TGCGCCAGCAGCCAAGATGTTGGCGGGATCGAGACCCAGTACTTC. It codes for CASSQDVGGIETQYF. The V and J genes are TRBV4-1 and TRBJ2-5; possible D gene TRBD2, 6 bases. From germline, CDR1 is MGHRA and CDR2 YSYEKL. V was clipped by 0 bases and J by 5 bases, with 13 bases between them. The CDR3 is 15 amino acids.

V and J are TRBV4-2 and TRBJ2-5; TRBD2 agrees at 8 bases. The CDR3 spans 16 residues. V gave up 0 bases and J gave up 5 bases; unmatched junction bases: 8. The germline gives CDR1 LGHNA, CDR2 YNFKEQ. The CDR3 sequence: CASSQDGTGGPETQYF. The CDR3 coding sequence is TGTGCCAGCAGCCAAGACGGTACGGGAGGGCCTGAGACCCAGTACTTC.

The chain has TRBV7-9 and TRBJ1-6; 7 nucleotides agree with TRBD1. J lost 9 bases, V lost 5 bases, and 7 bases had no gene match. Germline CDR1 and CDR2: SEHNR and FQNEAQ (reference sequence). The CDR3 extends over 14 amino acids. The CDR3 sequence is CASSPDRLSSPLHF. In DNA, the CDR3 is TGTGCCAGCAGCCCGGACAGGTTAAGTTCACCCCTCCACTTT.

V usage is TRBV5-4 and J usage is TRBJ2-7; TRBD2 matches 14 bases. The CDR3 spans 16 residues. After removal of 4 bases from V and 6 bases from J, the junction contained 9 bases not matched to a gene. CDR1 and CDR2 from the germline V gene are SGHNT and YYREEE (reference sequence). CDR3 nucleotide sequence: TGTGCCAGCAGCAGCGAGGGACTAGCGGGAGTGGGCGAGCAGTACTTC. Amino acid sequence: CASSSEGLAGVGEQYF.

The chain couples TRBV2 to TRBJ2-1; D remains ambiguous. CDR1 is SNHLY, CDR2 FYNNEI, per germline. This CDR3 has 10 amino acids. The V and J ends lost 8 bases and 8 bases respectively, with 7 bases between them. Here the CDR3 reads CASLRHEQFF. The CDR3, as DNA: TGTGCCAGCCTGCGGCATGAGCAGTTCTTC.

This clone has a handful of counts. The chain combines TRBV29-1 with TRBJ1-3; 7 positions agree with TRBD1. CDR1 is SQVTM and CDR2 is ANQGSEA in the germline V gene. The CDR3 is 13 amino acids. V dropped 6 bases and J dropped 0; count of bases not matched to a gene: 2. The CDR3 nucleotides are TGCAGCGTAGGACAGGCCTCTGGAAACACCATATATTTT. Amino acids: CSVGQASGNTIYF.

The rearrangement uses TRBV28 and TRBJ1-2, with D perhaps TRBD1 (6 bases). V was cut by 2 bases and J by 5 bases, with 21 bases left in between. The CDR3 consists of 17 residues. Germline CDR1 is MDHEN and CDR2 is SYDVKM. The CDR3 DNA is TGTGCCAGCAGTTTAAAGGCGGTCGTTCAGGGGCGATATGGCTACACCTTC. Protein product: CASSLKAVVQGRYGYTF.

The chain carries TRBV5-1 and TRBJ2-1; 7 positions agree with TRBD2. The germline CDR1 and CDR2 sequences are SGHRS and YFSETQ. CDR3 length: 16 residues. The V and J ends lost 0 bases and 6 bases, in that order; junction bases with no gene match: 9. This CDR3 is CASSLAAGVGGNEQFF. CDR3 DNA: TGCGCCAGCAGCTTGGCCGCGGGAGTTGGGGGCAATGAGCAGTTCTTC.

This clone was seen once. This chain links TRBV6-1 with TRBJ2-7; D gene ambiguous. V dropped 1 base and J dropped 5 bases, with 15 bases sitting between them. Germline V CDR1 and CDR2: MNHNS, SASEGT. CDR3 length: 15 residues. The CDR3 sequence is CASSEEILGRDEQYF. CDR3 bases: TGTGCCAGCAGTGAAGAGATTTTAGGTCGGGACGAGCAGTACTTC.

The rearrangement links TRBV5-4 to TRBJ2-5, with 12 bases fitting TRBD2. This CDR3 is 17 amino acids long. Looked up from germline, CDR1 is SGHNT and CDR2 is YYREEE (reference sequence). V was pared by 2 bases and J by 5 bases, with 10 bases of the junction left unmatched. The CDR3 spells CASSFPSGRASGETQYF. CDR3 bases: TGTGCCAGCAGCTTTCCTAGCGGGAGGGCCTCTGGGGAGACCCAGTACTTC.

This clone was recorded once. The chain joins TRBV10-3 to TRBJ1-5; weak D call: TRBD1 (6 bases). V shed 8 bases and J shed 1 base, with 12 bases lying between them. The length of the CDR3 is 14 residues. The germline V gene encodes CDR1 ENHRY and CDR2 SYGVKD. The CDR3 loop reads CAIGPRGSNQPQHF. Here the CDR3 DNA reads TGTGCCATCGGACCAAGGGGGAGCAATCAGCCCCAGCATTTT.

V usage is TRBV2 and J usage is TRBJ1-2; D possibly corresponds to TRBD1 (5 bases). With 10 bases removed from V and 6 bases from J, the gap between germline ends came to 18 bases. Germline V gives CDR1 SNHLY, CDR2 FYNNEI. CDR3 length equals 13 residues. The CDR3 region has the DNA TGTGCCACCCTAGCGGGGGTGGGGGATGGCTACACCTTC. Protein: CATLAGVGDGYTF.

The CDR3 reads CASSPRDRLGYTF. The CDR3 coding sequence is TGTGCCAGCAGTCCCCGGGACAGACTTGGCTACACCTTC. The chain carries TRBV27 and TRBJ1-2, with 7 bases aligning to TRBD1. J gave up 7 bases and V 5 bases, and 7 bases lay outside the gene matches. The length of the CDR3 is 13 residues. Germline-derived CDR1 and CDR2 are MNHEY and SMNVEV (reference sequence).

A few counts support this clone. V gene TRBV6-5 combines with J gene TRBJ1-6; TRBD1 matches at 10 bases. Germline lookup yields CDR1 MNHEY and CDR2 SVGAGI. The CDR3 is 15 amino acids. V lost 6 bases and J lost 9; bases outside the gene matches: 8. This CDR3 is CASRIKRDRGSPLHF. In DNA, the CDR3 is TGTGCCAGCAGGATAAAACGGGACAGGGGTTCACCCCTCCACTTT.

This chain uses TRBV19 with TRBJ2-7; 7 bases align to TRBD1. Trimming removed 4 bases from V and 2 bases from J; junction bases left unmatched: 14. Germline loops: CDR1 LNHDA, CDR2 SQIVND (reference sequence). The CDR3 totals 17 residues. The CDR3 DNA follows: TGTGCCAGTAGTACCGGGACAGACCTAACTTCTCCCTACGAGCAGTACTTC. It is translated as CASSTGTDLTSPYEQYF.